This T cell receptor beta chain was captured by sequencing in a study of regulatory T cells in long-lasting Graves disease. Study in general: The antithyroid drugs taken by newly diagnosed Graves' patients had been used for under 3 months. Study-wide results and caveats: Patients with persistent disease shared 2,900 or so public clonotypes, outpacing the roughly 950 shared by new patients.

This clonotype was observed a few times. The target antigen is unknown. V lost 4 bases and J lost 4, with 19 bases in between. Per the germline V gene, CDR1 is LGHDT and CDR2 is YNNKEL (reference sequence). CDR3 length: 16 amino acids. TCR beta libraries were built with iRepertoire HTBI primers and Arm-PCR of CDR3 regions. TCRdb used MiXCR to reprocess the multiplex PCR reads, holding one entry per CDR3 protein. The profile covers around 450,000 distinct CDR3 sequences, with just under 15% appearing a single time and around 17% taken by the ten largest. This sample's time point: newly diagnosed GD, antithyroid drugs for less than 3 months. Extracted RNA from PBMCs served as the source of the TCR library. The same sample was also studied in work on T cells in Graves' hyperthyroidism and ophthalmopathy. That report adds: First-round RT-PCR with HTBI primers amplified the TCR CDR3 region. Most thyroid clonotypes with frequency above 0.001 were detected in blood.

This sample comprised peripheral blood mononuclear cells (PBMCs), obtained at new diagnosis, from a patient treated with antithyroid drugs. The source of this sequence is a woman in her 30s with Graves disease. The chain couples TRBV3-1 to TRBJ1-2, with a possible D match to TRBD1 (6 bases). The CDR3 reads CASSPPGAGIIYGYTF. Here the CDR3 DNA reads TGTGCCAGCAGCCCCCCGGGGGCAGGAATCATCTATGGCTACACCTTC.